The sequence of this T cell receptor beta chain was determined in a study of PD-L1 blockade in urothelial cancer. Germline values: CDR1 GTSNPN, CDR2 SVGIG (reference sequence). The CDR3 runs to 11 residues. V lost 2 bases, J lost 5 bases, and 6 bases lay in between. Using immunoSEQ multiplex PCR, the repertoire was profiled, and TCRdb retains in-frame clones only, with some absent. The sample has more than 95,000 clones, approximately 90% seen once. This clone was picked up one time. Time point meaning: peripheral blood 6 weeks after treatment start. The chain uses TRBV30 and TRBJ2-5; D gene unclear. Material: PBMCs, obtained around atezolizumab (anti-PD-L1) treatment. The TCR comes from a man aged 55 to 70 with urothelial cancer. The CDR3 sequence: CAWSPQETQYF. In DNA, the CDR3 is TGTGCCTGGAGTCCCCAGGAGACCCAGTACTTC.